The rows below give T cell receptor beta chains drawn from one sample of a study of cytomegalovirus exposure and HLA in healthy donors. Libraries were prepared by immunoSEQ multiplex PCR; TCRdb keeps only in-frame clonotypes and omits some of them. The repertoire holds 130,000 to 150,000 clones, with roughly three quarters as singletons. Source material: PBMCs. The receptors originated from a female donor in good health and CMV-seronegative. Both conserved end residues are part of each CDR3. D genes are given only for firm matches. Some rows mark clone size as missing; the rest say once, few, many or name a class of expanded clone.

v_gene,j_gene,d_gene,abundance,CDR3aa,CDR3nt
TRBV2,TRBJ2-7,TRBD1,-,CANGDSSYEQYF,TGTGCCAACGGGGACAGCTCCTACGAGCAGTACTTC
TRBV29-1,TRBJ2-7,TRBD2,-,CSVSSAGSYEQYF,TGCAGCGTCTCGTCAGCGGGGTCCTACGAGCAGTACTTC
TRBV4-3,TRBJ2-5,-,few,CASSLGREETQYF,TGCGCCAGCAGTCTGGGCAGGGAAGAGACCCAGTACTTC
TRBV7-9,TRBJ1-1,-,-,CASSLRAPEGATEAFF,TGTGCCAGCAGCTTAAGAGCTCCTGAGGGCGCAACTGAAGCTTTCTTT
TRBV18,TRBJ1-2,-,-,CASSRETNYGYTF,TGTGCCAGCTCCCGGGAAACTAACTATGGCTACACCTTC
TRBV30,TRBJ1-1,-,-,CAWARQLISRGAFF,TGTGCCTGGGCCCGACAGTTAATTTCTCGTGGAGCTTTCTTT
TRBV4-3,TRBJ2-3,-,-,CASSQELRDTQYF,TGCGCCAGCAGCCAAGAACTGAGAGATACGCAGTATTTT
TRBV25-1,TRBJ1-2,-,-,CASSEGQRYGYTF,TGTGCCAGCAGTGAAGGACAGCGCTATGGCTACACCTTC
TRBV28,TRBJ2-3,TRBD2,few,CASSWPSGGAGDTQYF,TGTGCCAGCAGTTGGCCTAGCGGGGGGGCCGGAGATACGCAGTATTTT
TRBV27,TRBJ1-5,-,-,CASSLKAGVQPQHF,TGTGCCAGCAGTTTAAAGGCAGGGGTTCAGCCCCAGCATTTT
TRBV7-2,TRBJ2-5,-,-,CASSFGASKETQYF,TGTGCCAGCAGCTTTGGTGCTAGCAAAGAGACCCAGTACTTC
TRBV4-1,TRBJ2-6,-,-,CASSQFFVGANVLTF,TGCGCCAGCAGCCAATTCTTCGTGGGGGCCAACGTCCTGACTTTC
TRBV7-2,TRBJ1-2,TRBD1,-,CASSLGDSDLGYTF,TGTGCCAGCAGCTTAGGGGACAGCGATTTAGGCTACACCTTC
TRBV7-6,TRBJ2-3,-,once,CASSLVARLTDTQYF,TGTGCCAGCAGCTTAGTGGCCAGGCTCACAGATACGCAGTATTTT
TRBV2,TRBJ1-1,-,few,CASSARGTEAFF,TGTGCCAGCAGTGCCAGGGGCACTGAAGCTTTCTTT
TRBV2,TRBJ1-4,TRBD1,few,CASRDSELGANEKLFF,TGTGCCAGCCGGGACAGCGAACTGGGGGCTAATGAAAAACTGTTTTTT
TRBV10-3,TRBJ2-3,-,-,CAISEQGPRTDTQYF,TGTGCCATCAGTGAGCAGGGTCCTCGCACAGATACGCAGTATTTT
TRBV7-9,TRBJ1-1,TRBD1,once,CASGDLRKQGHAEAFF,TGTGCCAGCGGGGACCTAAGAAAACAGGGGCACGCTGAAGCTTTCTTT
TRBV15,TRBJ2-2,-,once,CATRALPYTGELFF,TGTGCCACCAGGGCACTACCTTACACCGGGGAGCTGTTTTTT
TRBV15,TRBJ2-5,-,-,CATSRVGEETQYF,TGTGCCACCAGCAGAGTTGGAGAAGAGACCCAGTACTTC
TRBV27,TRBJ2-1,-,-,CASSFLTDYNEQFF,TGTGCCAGCAGTTTCCTTACAGATTACAATGAGCAGTTCTTC
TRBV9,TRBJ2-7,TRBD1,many,CASSAGQGGGEQYF,TGTGCCAGCAGCGCTGGACAGGGGGGAGGCGAGCAGTACTTC
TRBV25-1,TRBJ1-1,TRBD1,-,CASSGQGDTEAFF,TGTGCCAGCAGTGGACAGGGGGACACTGAAGCTTTCTTT
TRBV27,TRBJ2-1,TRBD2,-,CASKLTGLGNNEQFF,TGTGCCAGTAAACTTACGGGACTAGGCAACAATGAGCAGTTCTTC
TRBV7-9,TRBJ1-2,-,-,CASSLIDSYGYTF,TGTGCCAGCAGCCTAATAGACAGCTATGGCTACACCTTC
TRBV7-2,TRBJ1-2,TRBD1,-,CASSLGVGGGGYTF,TGTGCCAGCAGCTTAGGAGTAGGGGGCGGCGGCTACACCTTC
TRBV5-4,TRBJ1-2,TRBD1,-,CASSSDRGPYGYTF,TGTGCCAGCAGCTCGGACAGGGGCCCCTATGGCTACACCTTC
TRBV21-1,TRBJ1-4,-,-,CASRTGVREKLFF,TGTGCCAGCAGAACAGGGGTTCGCGAAAAACTGTTTTTT
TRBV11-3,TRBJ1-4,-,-,CASSLGQTTNEKLFF,TGTGCCAGCAGCCTCGGACAGACAACTAATGAAAAACTGTTTTTT